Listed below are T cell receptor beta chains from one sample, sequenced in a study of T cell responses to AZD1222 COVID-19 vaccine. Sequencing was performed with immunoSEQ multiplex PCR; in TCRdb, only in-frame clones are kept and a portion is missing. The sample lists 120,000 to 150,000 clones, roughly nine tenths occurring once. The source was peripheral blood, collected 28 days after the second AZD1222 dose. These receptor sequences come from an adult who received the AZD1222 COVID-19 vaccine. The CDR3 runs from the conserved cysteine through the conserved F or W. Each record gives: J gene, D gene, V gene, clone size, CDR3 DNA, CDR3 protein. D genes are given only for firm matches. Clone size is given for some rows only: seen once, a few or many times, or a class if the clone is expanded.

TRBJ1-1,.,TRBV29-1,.,TGCAGCGTTGCGGTCTCGGGGGCGAACACTGAAGCTTTCTTT,CSVAVSGANTEAFF
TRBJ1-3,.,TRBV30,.,TGTGCCTGGAGTGTACTGGGGAACTCTGGAAACACCATATATTTT,CAWSVLGNSGNTIYF
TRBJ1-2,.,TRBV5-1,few,TGCGCCAGCAGCTTGGAGGCAGGGGCCCATGGCTACACCTTC,CASSLEAGAHGYTF
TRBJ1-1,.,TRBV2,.,TGTGCCACTAGGACAGATTATAACACTGAAGCTTTCTTT,CATRTDYNTEAFF
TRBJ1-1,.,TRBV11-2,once,TGTGCCAGCAGTGCAGGGTATGGGAACACTGAAGCTTTCTTT,CASSAGYGNTEAFF
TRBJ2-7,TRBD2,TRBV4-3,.,TGCGCCAGCAGCCACCGAGGGACTAGCGGGAGCTACGAGCAGTACTTC,CASSHRGTSGSYEQYF
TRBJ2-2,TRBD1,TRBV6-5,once,TGTGCCAGCAGCCTATTACAGGGGACCACCGGGGAGCTGTTTTTT,CASSLLQGTTGELFF
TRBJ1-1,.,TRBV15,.,TGTGCCACCAGCAGAACGGTTCGCACTGAAGCTTTCTTT,CATSRTVRTEAFF
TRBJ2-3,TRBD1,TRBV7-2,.,TGTGCCAGCAGTCAGGGACAGGGGGCCACAGATACGCAGTATTTT,CASSQGQGATDTQYF
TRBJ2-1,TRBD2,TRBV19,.,TGTGCCAGTAGTATTAGCGGGATGGTGAATGAGCAGTTCTTC,CASSISGMVNEQFF
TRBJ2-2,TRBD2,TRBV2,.,TGTGCCAGCAGTCCGCTAGCGGGAGGGACCGGGGAGCTGTTTTTT,CASSPLAGGTGELFF
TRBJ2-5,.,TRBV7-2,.,TGTGCCAGTGCCGCGCTGGCGGAGACCCAGTACTTC,CASAALAETQYF
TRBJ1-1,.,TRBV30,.,TGTGCCTGGAGTAAGGTACCGGCTTCCAACAATACTGAAGCTTTCTTT,CAWSKVPASNNTEAFF
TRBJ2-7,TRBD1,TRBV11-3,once,TGTGCCAGCAGCGAAAATATTGGGGACAGAATTTACGAGCAGTACTTC,CASSENIGDRIYEQYF
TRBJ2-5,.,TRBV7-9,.,TGTGCCAGCAGCTACCTCGGTCAAGAGACCCAGTACTTC,CASSYLGQETQYF
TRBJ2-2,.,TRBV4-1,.,TGCGCCAGCAGCCATGGGCAGAACACCGGGGAGCTGTTTTTT,CASSHGQNTGELFF
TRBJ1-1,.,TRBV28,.,TGTGCCAGCAGTTCTCCAACAGGGTATGAGGGAGCTTTCTTT,CASSSPTGYEGAFF
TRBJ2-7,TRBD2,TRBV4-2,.,TGTGCCAGCAGCCCACGGACTAGCGGGAGTACGGGCTCCTACGAGCAGTACTTC,CASSPRTSGSTGSYEQYF
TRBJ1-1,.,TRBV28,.,TGTGCCACCAACCTGTGGGGACTCCAGAACACTGAAGCTTTCTTT,CATNLWGLQNTEAFF
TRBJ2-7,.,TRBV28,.,TGTGCCAGCAGTCCTCAGGACGAGCAGTACTTC,CASSPQDEQYF
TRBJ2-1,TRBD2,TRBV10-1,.,TGCGCCAGCAGCCCAACTAGCGGGAAGTCCTACAATGAGCAGTTCTTC,CASSPTSGKSYNEQFF
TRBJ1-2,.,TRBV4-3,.,TGCGCCAGCAGCCAACTCCTCGGACCTAACTATGGCTACACCTTC,CASSQLLGPNYGYTF
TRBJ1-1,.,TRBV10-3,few,TGTGCCATCAGTGAGAAGCCCAATAGGGACACTGAAGCTTTCTTT,CAISEKPNRDTEAFF
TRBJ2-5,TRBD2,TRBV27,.,TGTGCCAGCAGTCGCCTTGGGACTAGCGGGAGGAGGGAGACCCAGTACTTC,CASSRLGTSGRRETQYF
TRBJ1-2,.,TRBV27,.,TGTGCCAGCTCCTTGAGGGGCGCTAACTATGGCTACACCTTC,CASSLRGANYGYTF
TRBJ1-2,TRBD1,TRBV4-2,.,TGTGCCAGCAGCCACGCACTCAGGGGGGGGCGGGAGAAAAATGGCTACACCTTC,CASSHALRGGREKNGYTF
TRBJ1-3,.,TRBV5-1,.,TGCGCCAGCAGCTTGCCAGGGGAAAACACCATATATTTT,CASSLPGENTIYF
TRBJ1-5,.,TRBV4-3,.,TGCGCCAGCAGCCAAGAAACTCCTGACAAAAGCAATCAGCCCCAGCATTTT,CASSQETPDKSNQPQHF
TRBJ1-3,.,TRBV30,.,TGTGCCTGCCCCGGGACACTTGGAAACACCATATATTTT,CACPGTLGNTIYF
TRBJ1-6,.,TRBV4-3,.,TGCGCCAGCAGCCAAGAGGCAGGGGTAGGCAATTCACCCCTCCACTTT,CASSQEAGVGNSPLHF
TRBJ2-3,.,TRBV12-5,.,TGTGCTAGTGCCTCGGGGTATGTCACAGATACGCAGTATTTT,CASASGYVTDTQYF
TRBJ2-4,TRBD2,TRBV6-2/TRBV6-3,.,TGTGCCAGCAGTCAAACTAGCGGGAGAAAGTACTTC,CASSQTSGRKYF
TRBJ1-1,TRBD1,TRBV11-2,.,TGTGCCAGCAGCCTCCGGGACAGGGACATTGCTTTCTTT,CASSLRDRDIAFF
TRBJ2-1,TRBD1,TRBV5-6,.,TGTGCCAGCAGCTTACCGGGACAGGGGACCCACAATGAGCAGTTCTTC,CASSLPGQGTHNEQFF
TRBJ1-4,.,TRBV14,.,TGTGCCAGCAGCCCGTCTCAGGGTTCGATGCTGTTTTTT,CASSPSQGSMLFF
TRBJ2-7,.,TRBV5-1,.,TGCGCCAGCAGCTTGGCCCAGGGATCCCTCTACGAGCAGTACTTC,CASSLAQGSLYEQYF
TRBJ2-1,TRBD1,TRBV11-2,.,TGTGCCAGCAGCCCCCCGGACAGGGCCCTTCGGGAGCAGTTCTTC,CASSPPDRALREQFF
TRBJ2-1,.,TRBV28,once,TGTGCCAGCAGCCACCCCCCCGCCAAGTCATTAAATGAGCAGTTCTTC,CASSHPPAKSLNEQFF
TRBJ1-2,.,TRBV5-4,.,TGTGCCAGCAGCTTAAGGCCGGTGGGGTTTGGCTACACCTTC,CASSLRPVGFGYTF
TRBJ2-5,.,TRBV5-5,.,TGTGCCAGCAGCTTGCAGGGTCAAGAGACCCAGTACTTC,CASSLQGQETQYF
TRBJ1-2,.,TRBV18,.,TGTGCCAGCTCACCACAGGAGAAGGAAGGCTACACCTTC,CASSPQEKEGYTF
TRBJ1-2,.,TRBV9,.,TGTGCCAGCAGTCCTCTTAGGACAGCCCAGGGCTACACCTTC,CASSPLRTAQGYTF
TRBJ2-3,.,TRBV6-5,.,TGTGCCAGCAGGCGGGACGGAGATACGCAGTATTTT,CASRRDGDTQYF
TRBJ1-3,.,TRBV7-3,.,TGTGCCAGCAGCTCACAGCCCCTATTAGAGTCTGGAAACACCATATATTTT,CASSSQPLLESGNTIYF
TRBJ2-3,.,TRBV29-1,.,TGCAGCGTTGAGGATCCCCCTGGTGCAGATACGCAGTATTTT,CSVEDPPGADTQYF
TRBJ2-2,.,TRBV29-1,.,TGCAGCGTTGAGGCGGGGTCAGTGGGGGAGCTGTTTTTT,CSVEAGSVGELFF
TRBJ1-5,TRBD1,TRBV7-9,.,TGTGCCAGCAGCGGACAGGGGAGGCAGCCCCAGCATTTT,CASSGQGRQPQHF
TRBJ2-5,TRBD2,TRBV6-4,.,TGTGCCAGCCCCACGGCGGGAGCTAAAGAGACCCAGTACTTC,CASPTAGAKETQYF
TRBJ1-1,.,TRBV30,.,TGTGCCTGGAGTCCTCTCACTGAAGCTTTCTTT,CAWSPLTEAFF
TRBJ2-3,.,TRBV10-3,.,TGTGCCGCGAGTAACCAACTCACGGGCACAGATACGCAGTATTTT,CAASNQLTGTDTQYF
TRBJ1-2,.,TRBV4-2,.,TGTGCCAGCAGCCAAGATATGGCGGGGTCGATGCCTGGCTACACCTTC,CASSQDMAGSMPGYTF
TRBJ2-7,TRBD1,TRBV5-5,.,TGTGCCAGCAGTCGACAGGGTCCTACCTACGAGCAGTACTTC,CASSRQGPTYEQYF
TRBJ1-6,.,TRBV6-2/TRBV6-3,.,TGTGCCAGCAGTTACTCGGGACTGAGGAGCTCCTATAATTCACCCCTCCACTTT,CASSYSGLRSSYNSPLHF
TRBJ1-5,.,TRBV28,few,TGTGCCAGCAGGCTCGGGGATCAGCCCCAGCATTTT,CASRLGDQPQHF
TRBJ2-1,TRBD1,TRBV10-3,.,TGTGCCATCAGTCCGGGACAGGACAGGGGGCTGAGCGAGCAGTTCTTC,CAISPGQDRGLSEQFF